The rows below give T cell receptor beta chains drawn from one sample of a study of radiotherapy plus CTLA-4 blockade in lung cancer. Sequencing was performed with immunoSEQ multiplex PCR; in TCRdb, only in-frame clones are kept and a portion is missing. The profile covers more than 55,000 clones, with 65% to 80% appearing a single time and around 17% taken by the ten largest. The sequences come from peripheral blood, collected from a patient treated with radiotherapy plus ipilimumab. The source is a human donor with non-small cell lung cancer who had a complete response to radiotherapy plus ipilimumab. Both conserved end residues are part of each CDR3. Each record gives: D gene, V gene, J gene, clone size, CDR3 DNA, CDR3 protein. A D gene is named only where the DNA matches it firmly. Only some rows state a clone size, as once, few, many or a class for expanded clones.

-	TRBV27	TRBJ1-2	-	TGTGCCAGCAGTTTATTTTACAGGGACTATGGCTACACCTTC	CASSLFYRDYGYTF
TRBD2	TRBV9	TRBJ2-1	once	TGTGCCAGCAGCCCCATCGGAGCGGGAGGGTACAATGAGCAGTTCTTC	CASSPIGAGGYNEQFF
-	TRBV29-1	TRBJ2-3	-	TGCAGCGTCGTAGCGACCCACGCTACGCAGTATTTT	CSVVATHATQYF
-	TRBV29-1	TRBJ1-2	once	TGCAGCGTTGAAGTAGGGCAGGGTGGCGGCTACACCTTC	CSVEVGQGGGYTF
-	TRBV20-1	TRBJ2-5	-	TGCAGTGGGACTATCCAAGAGACCCAGTACTTC	CSGTIQETQYF
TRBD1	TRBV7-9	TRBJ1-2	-	TGTGCCAGCAGCCTAGGGGGCGACTATGGCTACACCTTC	CASSLGGDYGYTF
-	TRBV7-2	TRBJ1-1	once	TGTGCCAGCAGCTTAACATCGGAGCGCGCTTTCTTT	CASSLTSERAFF
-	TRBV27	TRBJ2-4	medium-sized	TGTGCCAGCAGTTTTCGGGAAGCCAAAAACATTCAGTACTTC	CASSFREAKNIQYF
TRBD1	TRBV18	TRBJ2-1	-	TGTGCCAGCTCACCTGACTCTATAGGGACAGGGACACACAATGAGCAGTTCTTC	CASSPDSIGTGTHNEQFF
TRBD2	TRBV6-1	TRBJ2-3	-	TGTGCCAGCAGAGGACTAGCGGACACAGATACGCAGTATTTT	CASRGLADTDTQYF
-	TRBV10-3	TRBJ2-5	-	TGTGCCATCAGAGGCGGCCTTCTACAAGAGACCCAGTACTTC	CAIRGGLLQETQYF
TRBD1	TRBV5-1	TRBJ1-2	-	TGCGCCAGCAGCCGGGACAGGGGAGGCTACACCTTC	CASSRDRGGYTF
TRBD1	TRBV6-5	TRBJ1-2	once	TGTGCCAGCAGTCTAGGGACAGGGGGCGGCTATGGCTACACCTTC	CASSLGTGGGYGYTF
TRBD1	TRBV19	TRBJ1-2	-	TGTGCCAGTACCCAGACAGGGCGTGGCTACACCTTC	CASTQTGRGYTF
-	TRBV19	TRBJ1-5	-	TGTGCCAGTAGTATCGGGCAGGGGTACAATCAGCCCCAGCATTTT	CASSIGQGYNQPQHF
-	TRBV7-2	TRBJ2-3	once	TGTGCCAGCAGCTTAGCCCGGGGAGCAGATACGCAGTATTTT	CASSLARGADTQYF
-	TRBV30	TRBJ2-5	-	TGTGCCTGGAGTGTAGGGGCAGGACTACAAGAGGCCCAGTACTTC	CAWSVGAGLQEAQYF
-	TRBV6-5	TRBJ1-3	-	TGTGCCAGCAGCCGTTCTGCAGGGAGGTGGAACACCATATATTTT	CASSRSAGRWNTIYF
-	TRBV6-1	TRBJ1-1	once	TGTGCCAGCAAAAAGCCGAACACTGAAGCTTTCTTT	CASKKPNTEAFF
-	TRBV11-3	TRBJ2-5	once	TGTGCCAGCAGCTTAGATTCTGGCTACCAAGAGACCCAGTACTTC	CASSLDSGYQETQYF
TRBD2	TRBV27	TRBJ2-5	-	TGTGCCAGCAGTTCACGGACTAGCGGGTTCCAAGAGACCCAGTACTTC	CASSSRTSGFQETQYF
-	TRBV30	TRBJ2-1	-	TGTGCCTGGAGTTCCCTGACCGGGAGGCAGTTCTTC	CAWSSLTGRQFF
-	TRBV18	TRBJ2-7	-	TGTGCCAGCTCACCAACGGCGGAAGAGCAGTACTTC	CASSPTAEEQYF
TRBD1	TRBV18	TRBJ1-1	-	TGTGCCAGCTCACCAGAGACAGGGAGGTTGACTGAAGCTTTCTTT	CASSPETGRLTEAFF
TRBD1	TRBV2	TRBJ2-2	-	TGTGCCAGCAGGGGGACAGGGCCCGGGGAGCTGTTTTTT	CASRGTGPGELFF
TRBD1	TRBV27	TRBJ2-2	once	TGTGCCAGCAGCTGGGCGACAGGGAGTGGCGGGGAGCTGTTTTTT	CASSWATGSGGELFF
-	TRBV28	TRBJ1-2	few	TGTGCCAGCGCAGGGACTTATGGCTACACCTTC	CASAGTYGYTF
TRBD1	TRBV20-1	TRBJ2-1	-	TGCAGTGCTTATTACAGGGGCGTGCAGTTCTTC	CSAYYRGVQFF
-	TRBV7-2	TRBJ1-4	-	TGTGCCAGCAGCTTACCGGCAAAGCCGAGTCGAGGACTGTTTTTT	CASSLPAKPSRGLFF
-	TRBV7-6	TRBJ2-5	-	TGTGCCAGCAGCTTATACTCAGAGACCCAGTACTTC	CASSLYSETQYF
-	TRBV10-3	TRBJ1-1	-	TGTGCCATCAGTGAGTTTGGGGAAGGGGCTGAAGCTTTCTTT	CAISEFGEGAEAFF
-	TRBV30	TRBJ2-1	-	TGTGCCTGGACCCGAGGGCGGGATAACAATGAGCAGTTCTTC	CAWTRGRDNNEQFF
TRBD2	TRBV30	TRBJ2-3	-	TGTGCCTGGAGCACTAGCGGGGGTGGCACAGATACGCAGTATTTT	CAWSTSGGGTDTQYF
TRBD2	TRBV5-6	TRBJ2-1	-	TGTGCCAGCAGCAGGACTAGCGGGAGCTATGAGCAGTTCTTC	CASSRTSGSYEQFF
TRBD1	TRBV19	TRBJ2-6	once	TGTGCCAGTAGTTGGAGGCTGACAGGGGCCGGGGCCAACGTCCTGACTTTC	CASSWRLTGAGANVLTF
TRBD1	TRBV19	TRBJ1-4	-	TGTGCCAGTACGGGACAGTCTTATGAAAAACTGTTTTTT	CASTGQSYEKLFF
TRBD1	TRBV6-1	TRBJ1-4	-	TGTGCCAGCAGAAGCAGGGGGCTCGATGAAAAACTGTTTTTT	CASRSRGLDEKLFF
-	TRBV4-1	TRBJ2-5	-	TGCGCCAGCAGCCAAATACAGGAGACCCAGTACTTC	CASSQIQETQYF